A single sample is the source of the 5 T cell receptor beta chains below, sequenced in a study of cytomegalovirus exposure and HLA in healthy donors (dated by TCRdb to between 2016 and 2019). The receptor library was made with the immunoSEQ multiplex PCR assay. The multiplex PCR relied on a mix of 60 forward primers for TCR Vbeta segments and 13 reverse primers for TCR Jbeta segments. This immuneACCESS table, as held by TCRdb, lists in-frame sequences with V and J called but not all clones. Of the missing ones, under half trace to an unresolved V gene in checked studies; the others have no known cause. The sample includes more than 95,000 clones, with around 66% observed a single time. Roughly 3.5% of the sample is in the top ten clones. Input material: PBMCs. These receptor sequences come from a woman aged 50 to 60 in good health and CMV-seronegative.

Comment on this clone: An end of the junction does not agree with germline; a read error may underlie this. The V call is TRBV7-9, the J call TRBJ2-5; the D is unclear. This CDR3 contains 14 residues. The V gene's germline CDR1 is SEHNR and CDR2 FQNEAQ (reference sequence). DNA for the CDR3: TGTGCCAGCAGCTTAGCCTCGCAGGAAGAAACCCAGTACTTC. This sequence encodes CASSLASQEETQYF.

The chain employs TRBV6-1 and TRBJ2-7, with no clear D. Trimming took off 7 bases at V and 3 bases at J, with 19 bases between the two ends. The CDR3 runs to 15 residues. The V gene's germline CDR1 is MNHNS and CDR2 SASEGT. The CDR3 is CASIKEWSPYYEQYF. The CDR3 DNA reads TGTGCCAGCATTAAGGAGTGGTCTCCTTACTACGAGCAGTACTTC.

The chain uses TRBV18 and TRBJ1-5; a possible D gene is TRBD1 (5 bases). CDR1 KGHSH and CDR2 LQKENI come from the germline V gene. Trimming removed 3 bases from V and 2 bases from J, with 8 bases in between. The CDR3 extends over 14 amino acids. CDR3 region: CASSPGGGNQPQHF. The CDR3 nucleotides read TGTGCCAGCTCACCGGGGGGTGGCAATCAGCCCCAGCATTTT. Drawing the rest from reference TRBV18 and TRBJ1-5, the complete variable domain is NAGVMQNPRHLVRRRGQEARLRCSPMKGHSHVYWYRQLPEEGLKFMVYLQKENIIDESGMPKERFSAEFPKEGPSILRIQQVVRGDSAAYFCASSPGGGNQPQHFGDGTRLSIL.

This clone has just a few counts. The V gene is TRBV4-1, the J gene TRBJ1-4; D remains ambiguous. Germline V gene lookup returns CDR1 MGHRA and CDR2 YSYEKL. The CDR3 length is 15 residues. Trimming removed 1 base at V and 1 base at J, with 7 bases between. CDR3 DNA: TGCGCCAGCAGCCAAGCCCCCCTAACTAATGAAAAACTGTTTTTT. Protein product: CASSQAPLTNEKLFF.

This clone was seen a handful of times. The chain recombines TRBV18 with TRBJ1-1; perhaps TRBD1 as D (6 bases). This CDR3 has 16 amino acids. V was cut by 0 bases and J by 5 bases, with 16 bases left in between. Germline V gives CDR1 KGHSH, CDR2 LQKENI. CDR3 sequence reads: CASSPPGGGYVTEAFF. For the CDR3, the DNA is TGTGCCAGCTCACCACCAGGGGGGGGGTATGTAACTGAAGCTTTCTTT.